These T cell receptor beta chains were read from a single sample in a study of blood T cell repertoires in COVID-19. The table came from immunoSEQ multiplex PCR; TCRdb's copy has only in-frame clones and leaves some out. The table includes around 86,000 clones, around four fifths detected once. Source material: peripheral blood. The receptor set was obtained from a human donor in a cohort sampled during active COVID-19. Both conserved end residues are trimmed from each CDR3. The order of the fields is D gene, J gene, V gene, clone size, CDR3 protein. D genes are given only for firm matches. Only part of the rows carry a size: once, few, many, or a class if the clone is expanded.

d_gene: NA
j_gene: TRBJ1-4
v_gene: TRBV3-1/TRBV3-2
abundance: NA
CDR3aa: ASSQTPLRGREEKLF

d_gene: TRBD1
j_gene: TRBJ2-3
v_gene: TRBV6-1
abundance: NA
CDR3aa: ASSDAGGGDTQY

d_gene: NA
j_gene: TRBJ1-5
v_gene: TRBV5-8
abundance: NA
CDR3aa: ASSLASDRRNQPQH

d_gene: TRBD1
j_gene: TRBJ2-7
v_gene: TRBV6-5
abundance: once
CDR3aa: ASRDRGYEQY

d_gene: NA
j_gene: TRBJ2-3
v_gene: TRBV28
abundance: NA
CDR3aa: ASSLPQQGSMNTQY

d_gene: NA
j_gene: TRBJ1-1
v_gene: TRBV6-1
abundance: NA
CDR3aa: ASSEKSGAVEAF

d_gene: NA
j_gene: TRBJ2-3
v_gene: TRBV4-1
abundance: NA
CDR3aa: ASSPGGFLY

d_gene: TRBD2
j_gene: TRBJ2-7
v_gene: TRBV24-1
abundance: NA
CDR3aa: ATSAGGRADEQY

d_gene: NA
j_gene: TRBJ2-1
v_gene: TRBV3-1/TRBV3-2
abundance: NA
CDR3aa: ASSQGGGEDEQF

d_gene: NA
j_gene: TRBJ1-5
v_gene: TRBV6-5
abundance: NA
CDR3aa: ASSAGNVRNQPQH

d_gene: TRBD2
j_gene: TRBJ2-5
v_gene: TRBV5-1
abundance: NA
CDR3aa: ASSTGLAGGRETQY

d_gene: TRBD1
j_gene: TRBJ1-1
v_gene: TRBV6-5
abundance: NA
CDR3aa: ASRPSTGRTEAF

d_gene: TRBD1
j_gene: TRBJ2-2
v_gene: TRBV5-4
abundance: NA
CDR3aa: ASSRTGNTGELF

d_gene: TRBD2
j_gene: TRBJ2-1
v_gene: TRBV19
abundance: NA
CDR3aa: ASSIGTSGSVYEQF

d_gene: TRBD1
j_gene: TRBJ2-2
v_gene: TRBV2
abundance: NA
CDR3aa: ASREDRVGTGELF

d_gene: TRBD2
j_gene: TRBJ2-1
v_gene: TRBV7-2
abundance: NA
CDR3aa: ASSLLSGGALF

d_gene: TRBD1
j_gene: TRBJ2-2
v_gene: TRBV5-6
abundance: NA
CDR3aa: ASSPGSQGDTGELF

d_gene: NA
j_gene: TRBJ2-7
v_gene: TRBV5-1
abundance: NA
CDR3aa: ASSPSVPAFEQY

d_gene: TRBD1
j_gene: TRBJ1-2
v_gene: TRBV19
abundance: NA
CDR3aa: ASSIGPGGVYGYT

d_gene: NA
j_gene: TRBJ2-7
v_gene: TRBV2
abundance: NA
CDR3aa: ASSQVGLGEQY

d_gene: NA
j_gene: TRBJ1-5
v_gene: TRBV5-1
abundance: NA
CDR3aa: ASSPLGQNQPQH

d_gene: TRBD2
j_gene: TRBJ2-3
v_gene: TRBV18
abundance: NA
CDR3aa: ASSPKGTSGASTDTQY

d_gene: TRBD2
j_gene: TRBJ2-7
v_gene: TRBV15
abundance: NA
CDR3aa: ATSRDYRREGQQY

d_gene: TRBD1
j_gene: TRBJ1-5
v_gene: TRBV2
abundance: few
CDR3aa: ASSARGLKGNQPQH

d_gene: NA
j_gene: TRBJ1-2
v_gene: TRBV6-4
abundance: NA
CDR3aa: ASSDSWGYYGYT

d_gene: TRBD1
j_gene: TRBJ1-5
v_gene: TRBV4-1
abundance: NA
CDR3aa: ASSQEGTGDLGQPQH

d_gene: NA
j_gene: TRBJ2-2
v_gene: TRBV5-4
abundance: NA
CDR3aa: ASSLAGRGNTGELF

d_gene: NA
j_gene: TRBJ2-1
v_gene: TRBV24-1
abundance: NA
CDR3aa: ATSDLQGYNEQF

d_gene: TRBD2
j_gene: TRBJ2-2
v_gene: TRBV30
abundance: few
CDR3aa: GSSGGAFNTGELF

d_gene: NA
j_gene: TRBJ2-7
v_gene: TRBV11-2
abundance: NA
CDR3aa: ASSLRGSGGHYEQY

d_gene: NA
j_gene: TRBJ2-1
v_gene: TRBV5-8
abundance: NA
CDR3aa: ASSLGVAGPYNEQF

d_gene: NA
j_gene: TRBJ2-5
v_gene: TRBV18
abundance: NA
CDR3aa: ASSPPSNDAQY

d_gene: TRBD1
j_gene: TRBJ2-5
v_gene: TRBV5-1
abundance: NA
CDR3aa: ASSLGGQAGQETQY

d_gene: NA
j_gene: TRBJ2-7
v_gene: TRBV12-3/TRBV12-4
abundance: NA
CDR3aa: ASSFGPEYEQY

d_gene: NA
j_gene: TRBJ1-1
v_gene: TRBV6-5
abundance: NA
CDR3aa: ASSSGQTGEAF

d_gene: NA
j_gene: TRBJ1-5
v_gene: TRBV20-1
abundance: NA
CDR3aa: SASWGQVNQPQH

d_gene: TRBD2
j_gene: TRBJ2-1
v_gene: TRBV5-1
abundance: NA
CDR3aa: ASSLVSSGDRI

d_gene: NA
j_gene: TRBJ1-2
v_gene: TRBV6-5
abundance: NA
CDR3aa: ASQELLDSRGYT

d_gene: TRBD2
j_gene: TRBJ2-2
v_gene: TRBV5-1
abundance: NA
CDR3aa: ASAENSGSAGELF

d_gene: TRBD2
j_gene: TRBJ2-3
v_gene: TRBV24-1
abundance: NA
CDR3aa: ATSASGGTPPDSGRASRTDTQY

d_gene: NA
j_gene: TRBJ1-3
v_gene: TRBV4-1
abundance: NA
CDR3aa: ASSLRTALPDAGNTIY

d_gene: TRBD1
j_gene: TRBJ1-2
v_gene: TRBV9
abundance: NA
CDR3aa: ASSAGTGYGYT

d_gene: NA
j_gene: TRBJ2-2
v_gene: TRBV7-8
abundance: once
CDR3aa: ASSDRDSITGELF

d_gene: NA
j_gene: TRBJ2-3
v_gene: TRBV19
abundance: once
CDR3aa: ASSPARGVALSTDTQY

d_gene: TRBD1
j_gene: TRBJ2-7
v_gene: TRBV18
abundance: NA
CDR3aa: ASSLTGGPGYEQY

d_gene: NA
j_gene: TRBJ1-2
v_gene: TRBV5-1
abundance: NA
CDR3aa: ASSSTPYMGQLYGYT

d_gene: TRBD1
j_gene: TRBJ2-7
v_gene: TRBV18
abundance: NA
CDR3aa: ASSPGQGAGEQY

d_gene: TRBD1
j_gene: TRBJ1-4
v_gene: TRBV28
abundance: NA
CDR3aa: ASSSAGTGHEKLF

d_gene: NA
j_gene: TRBJ1-4
v_gene: TRBV5-1
abundance: NA
CDR3aa: ASSLGGNSEKLF

d_gene: NA
j_gene: TRBJ2-7
v_gene: TRBV5-6
abundance: once
CDR3aa: ASSSVSGFEQY

d_gene: NA
j_gene: TRBJ1-1
v_gene: TRBV5-1
abundance: NA
CDR3aa: ASSRGVVTGVNTEAF